This T cell receptor beta chain was sequenced in a study of early T cells in non-severe SARS-CoV-2 infection. There are a few counts of this clonotype. Between the trimmed V and J ends, which lost 4 bases and 7 bases, there was a span of 17 bases. CDR1 SGHRS and CDR2 YFSETQ come from the germline V gene. CDR3 length equals 14 residues. From the 5' RACE reads, TCRdb called clonotypes with MiXCR, one entry per CDR3 protein. Of some 80,000 distinct CDR3 sequences in the sample, around 5% are singletons; the top ten hold approximately 7%. The sample here was whole blood, taken at baseline. The chain carries TRBV5-1 and TRBJ1-1, with D unresolved. This clonotype was obtained from an adult who was a healthcare worker with PCR-confirmed SARS-CoV-2 infection or an uninfected control (not recorded which). The DNA of the CDR3 is TGCGCCAGCAGCCTCGACGGGCCGCGAGATGAAGCTTTCTTT. Protein product: CASSLDGPRDEAFF.